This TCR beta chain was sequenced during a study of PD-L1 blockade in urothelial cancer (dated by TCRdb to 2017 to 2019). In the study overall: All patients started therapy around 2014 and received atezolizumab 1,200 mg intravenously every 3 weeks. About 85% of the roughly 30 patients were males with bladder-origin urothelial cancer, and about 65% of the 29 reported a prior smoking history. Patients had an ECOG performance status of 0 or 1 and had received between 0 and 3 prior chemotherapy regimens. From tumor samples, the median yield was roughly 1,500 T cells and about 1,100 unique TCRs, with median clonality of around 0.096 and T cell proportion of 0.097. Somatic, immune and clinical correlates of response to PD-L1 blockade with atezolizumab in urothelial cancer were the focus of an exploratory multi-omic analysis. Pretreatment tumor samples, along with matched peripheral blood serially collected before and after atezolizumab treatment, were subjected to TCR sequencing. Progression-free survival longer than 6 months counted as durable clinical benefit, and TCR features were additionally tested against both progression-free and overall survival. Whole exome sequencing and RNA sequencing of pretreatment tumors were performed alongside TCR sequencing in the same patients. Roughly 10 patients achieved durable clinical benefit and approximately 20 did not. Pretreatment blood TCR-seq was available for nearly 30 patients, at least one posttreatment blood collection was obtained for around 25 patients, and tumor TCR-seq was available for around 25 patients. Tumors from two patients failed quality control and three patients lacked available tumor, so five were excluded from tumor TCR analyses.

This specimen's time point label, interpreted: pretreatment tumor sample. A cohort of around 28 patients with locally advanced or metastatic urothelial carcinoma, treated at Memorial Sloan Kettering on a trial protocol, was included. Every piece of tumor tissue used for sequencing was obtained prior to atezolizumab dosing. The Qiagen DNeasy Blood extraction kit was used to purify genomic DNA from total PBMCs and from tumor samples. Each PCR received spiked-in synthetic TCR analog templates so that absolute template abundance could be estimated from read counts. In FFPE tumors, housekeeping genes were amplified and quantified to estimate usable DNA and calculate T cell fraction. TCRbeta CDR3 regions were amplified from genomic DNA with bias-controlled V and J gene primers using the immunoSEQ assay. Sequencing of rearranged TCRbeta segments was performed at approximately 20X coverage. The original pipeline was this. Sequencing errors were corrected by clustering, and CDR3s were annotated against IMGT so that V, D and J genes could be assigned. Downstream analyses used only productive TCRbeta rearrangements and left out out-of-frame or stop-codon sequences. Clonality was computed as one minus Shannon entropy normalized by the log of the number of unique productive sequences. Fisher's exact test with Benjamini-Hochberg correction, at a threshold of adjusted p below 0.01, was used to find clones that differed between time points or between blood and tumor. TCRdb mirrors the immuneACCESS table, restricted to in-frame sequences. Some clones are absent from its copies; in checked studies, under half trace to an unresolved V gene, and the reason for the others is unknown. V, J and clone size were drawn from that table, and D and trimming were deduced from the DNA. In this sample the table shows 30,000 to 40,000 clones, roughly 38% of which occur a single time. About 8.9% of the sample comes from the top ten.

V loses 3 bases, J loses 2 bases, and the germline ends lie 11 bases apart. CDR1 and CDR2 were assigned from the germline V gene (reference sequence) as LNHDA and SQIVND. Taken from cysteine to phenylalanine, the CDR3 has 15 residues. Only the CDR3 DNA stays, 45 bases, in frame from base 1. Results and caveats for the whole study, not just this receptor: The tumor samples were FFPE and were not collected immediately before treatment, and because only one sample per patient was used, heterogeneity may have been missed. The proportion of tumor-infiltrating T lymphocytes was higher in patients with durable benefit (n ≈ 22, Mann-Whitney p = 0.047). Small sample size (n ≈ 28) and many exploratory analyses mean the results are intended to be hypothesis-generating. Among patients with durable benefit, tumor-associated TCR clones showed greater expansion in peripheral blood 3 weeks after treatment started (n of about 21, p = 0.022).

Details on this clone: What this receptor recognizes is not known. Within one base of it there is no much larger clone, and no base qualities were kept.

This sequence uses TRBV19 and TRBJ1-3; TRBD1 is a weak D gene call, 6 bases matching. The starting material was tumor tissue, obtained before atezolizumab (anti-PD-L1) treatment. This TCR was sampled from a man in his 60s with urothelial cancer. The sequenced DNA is TGTGCCAGTAGTATCGAGACAGGTCCTGGAAACACCATATATTTT. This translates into CASSIETGPGNTIYF.